This TCR beta chain was documented in a study of T-cell memory formation after mild COVID-19. This clonotype was counted at least ten times. TCRdb called the 5' RACE reads again in MiXCR, with one record for every CDR3 protein. Of approximately 250,000 distinct CDR3 sequences in the sample, 15% to 20% are singletons; the top ten hold approximately 20%. The CDR3 loop spans 15 amino acids. Trimming removed 3 bases at V and 3 bases at J, with 13 bases between. CDR1 is SGHDT and CDR2 is YYEEEE in the germline V gene. The chain has TRBV5-6 and TRBJ1-5; weak D call: TRBD1 (5 bases). The sequence was collected from a man in his late teens or twenties who had mild COVID-19 (a few samples of this study predate the infection). Cell type and time point are not known. Sample: PBMCs or a T cell subset sorted from them (not recorded which). CDR3 sequence (DNA): TGTGCCAGCAGCTCTCAGACAGTACCCAATCAGCCCCAGCATTTT. Translating gives CASSSQTVPNQPQHF.